This TCR beta chain is drawn from a study of blood T cell repertoires in COVID-19. Using immunoSEQ multiplex PCR, the repertoire was profiled, and TCRdb retains in-frame clones only, with some absent. The sample consists of around 140,000 clones, roughly 90% of them appearing once. The CDR3 is made up of 18 amino acids. From germline, CDR1 is LNHDA and CDR2 SQIVND (reference sequence). V lost 5 bases, J lost 1 base, and 13 bases stayed unmatched. The receptor was isolated from a man aged 65-85 years with acute or convalescent COVID-19. The V call is TRBV19, the J call TRBJ1-1; TRBD1 matches 10 bases. The source material was peripheral blood. The CDR3: CASSRIWGQGISNTEAFF. The DNA of the CDR3 is TGTGCCAGTAGTCGTATTTGGGGACAGGGGATCTCGAACACTGAAGCTTTCTTT. Full variable domain (remainder filled in from reference TRBV19 and TRBJ1-1): DGGITQSPKYLFRKEGQNVTLSCEQNLNHDAMYWYRQDPGQGLRLIYYSQIVNDFQKGDIAEGYSVSREKKESFPLTVTSAQKNPTAFYLCASSRIWGQGISNTEAFFGQGTRLTVV.